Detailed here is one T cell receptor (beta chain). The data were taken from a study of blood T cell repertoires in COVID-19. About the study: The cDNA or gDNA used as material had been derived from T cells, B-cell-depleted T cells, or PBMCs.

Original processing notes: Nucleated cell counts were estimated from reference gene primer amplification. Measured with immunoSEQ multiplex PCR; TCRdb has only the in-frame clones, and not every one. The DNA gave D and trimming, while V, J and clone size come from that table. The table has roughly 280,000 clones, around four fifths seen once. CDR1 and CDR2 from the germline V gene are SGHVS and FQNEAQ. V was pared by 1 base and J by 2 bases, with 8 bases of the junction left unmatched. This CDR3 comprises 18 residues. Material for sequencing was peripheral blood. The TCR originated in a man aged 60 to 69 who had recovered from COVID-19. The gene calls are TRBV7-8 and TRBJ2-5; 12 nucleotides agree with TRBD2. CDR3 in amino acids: CASSLGTSGGSRQETQYF. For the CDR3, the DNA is TGTGCCAGCAGCTTAGGTACTAGCGGGGGGTCCAGACAAGAGACCCAGTACTTC.